This paragraph reports one TCR beta chain. Its antigen is as yet unknown. Before DNA extraction, about 0.95-10 million cryopreserved PBMC were held in the samples. This entry comes from a study of long-term antiretroviral therapy in people with HIV. Findings of the study overall: Someone took the blood between about 2004 and 2018, maybe while older ART regimens were in use. Repertoires from HIV showed CDR3 length ranges narrower than those of controls.

The length of the CDR3 is 14 residues. Germline V gene sequence: CDR1 SGHRS, CDR2 YFSETQ. V lost 2 bases to trimming and J lost 2 bases, with 11 bases between them. The libraries were made with immunoSEQ v3.0 at survey level. Assay: immunoSEQ multiplex PCR; the TCRdb copy retains only in-frame clones and omits some. The sample lists around 33,000 clones, roughly 80% seen once, with 6.5% to 9% in the top ten. The rearrangement uses TRBV5-1 and TRBJ2-7; D might be TRBD1 (6 bases). The specimen was unsorted PBMCs, collected 0.4 years before starting antiretroviral therapy. The TCR was taken from a man younger than 30 with HIV. The CDR3: CASSLDRRAYEQYF. The DNA of the CDR3 is TGCGCCAGCAGCTTAGACAGGCGGGCCTACGAGCAGTACTTC.